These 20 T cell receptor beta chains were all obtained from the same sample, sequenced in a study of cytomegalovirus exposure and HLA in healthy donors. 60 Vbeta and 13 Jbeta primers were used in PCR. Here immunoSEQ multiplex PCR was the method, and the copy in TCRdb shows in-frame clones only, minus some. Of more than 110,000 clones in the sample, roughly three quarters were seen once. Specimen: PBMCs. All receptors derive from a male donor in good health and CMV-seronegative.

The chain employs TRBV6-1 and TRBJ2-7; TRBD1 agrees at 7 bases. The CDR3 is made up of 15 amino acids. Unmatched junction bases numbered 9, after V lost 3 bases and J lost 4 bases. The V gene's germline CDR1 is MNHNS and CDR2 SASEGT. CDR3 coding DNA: TGTGCCAGCAGTGAGGGTGGGACAGCCACTTACGAGCAGTACTTC. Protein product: CASSEGGTATYEQYF.

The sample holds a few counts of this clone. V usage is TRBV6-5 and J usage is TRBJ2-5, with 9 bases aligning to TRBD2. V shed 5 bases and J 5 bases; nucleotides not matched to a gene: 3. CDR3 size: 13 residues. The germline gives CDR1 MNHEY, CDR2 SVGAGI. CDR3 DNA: TGTGCCAGCAGTCAGGGACTAGCCGAGACCCAGTACTTC. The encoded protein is CASSQGLAETQYF.

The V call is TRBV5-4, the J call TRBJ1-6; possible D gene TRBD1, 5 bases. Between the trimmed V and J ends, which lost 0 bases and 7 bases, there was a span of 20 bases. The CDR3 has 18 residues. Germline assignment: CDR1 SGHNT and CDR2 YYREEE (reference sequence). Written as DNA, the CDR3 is TGTGCCAGCAGCTTGGGGGGCGGATCTCCTGCTATAAATTCACCCCTCCACTTT. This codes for CASSLGGGSPAINSPLHF.

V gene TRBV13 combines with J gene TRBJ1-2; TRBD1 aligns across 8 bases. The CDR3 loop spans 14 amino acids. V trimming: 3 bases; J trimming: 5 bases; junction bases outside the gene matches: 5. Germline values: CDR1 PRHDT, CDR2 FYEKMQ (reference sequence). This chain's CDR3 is CASSFGTGGYGYTF. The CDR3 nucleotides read TGTGCCAGCAGCTTTGGGACAGGCGGATATGGCTACACCTTC.

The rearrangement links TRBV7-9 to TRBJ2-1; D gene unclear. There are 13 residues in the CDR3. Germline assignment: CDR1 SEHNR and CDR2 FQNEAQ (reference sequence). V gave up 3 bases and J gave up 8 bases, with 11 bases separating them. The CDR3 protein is CASSFLPLDEQFF. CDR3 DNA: TGTGCCAGCAGCTTCTTGCCTTTAGATGAGCAGTTCTTC. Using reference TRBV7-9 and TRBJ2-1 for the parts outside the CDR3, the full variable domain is DTGVSQNPRHKITKRGQNVTFRCDPISEHNRLYWYRQTLGQGPEFLTYFQNEAQLEKSRLLSDRFSAERPKGSFSTLEIQRTEQGDSAMYLCASSFLPLDEQFFGPGTRLTVL.

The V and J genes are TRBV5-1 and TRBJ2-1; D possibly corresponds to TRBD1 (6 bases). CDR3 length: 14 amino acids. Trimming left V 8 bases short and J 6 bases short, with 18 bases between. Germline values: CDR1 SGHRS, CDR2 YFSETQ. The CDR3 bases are TGCGCCAGTACCATCGAGGGGGTCGGCAATGAGCAGTTCTTC. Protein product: CASTIEGVGNEQFF.

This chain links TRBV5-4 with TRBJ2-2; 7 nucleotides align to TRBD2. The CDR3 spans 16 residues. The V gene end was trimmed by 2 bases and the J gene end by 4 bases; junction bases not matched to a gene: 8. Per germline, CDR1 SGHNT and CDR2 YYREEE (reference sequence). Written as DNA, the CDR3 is TGTGCCAGCAGCTTAGCGGGCGGGGGAGGCACCGGGGAGCTGTTTTTT. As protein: CASSLAGGGGTGELFF.

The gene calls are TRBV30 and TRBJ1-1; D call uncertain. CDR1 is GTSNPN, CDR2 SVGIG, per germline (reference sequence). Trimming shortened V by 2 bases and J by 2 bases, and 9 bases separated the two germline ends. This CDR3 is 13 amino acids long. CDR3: CAWSSSTNTEAFF. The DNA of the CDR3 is TGTGCCTGGAGTTCATCGACTAACACTGAAGCTTTCTTT.

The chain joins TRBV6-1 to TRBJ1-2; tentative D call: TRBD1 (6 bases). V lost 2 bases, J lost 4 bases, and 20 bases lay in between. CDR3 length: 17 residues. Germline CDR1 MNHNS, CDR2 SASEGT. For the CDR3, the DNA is TGTGCCAGCAGTGAATACGTCGCGGGGGGCGGCATCTATGGCTACACCTTC. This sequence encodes CASSEYVAGGGIYGYTF.

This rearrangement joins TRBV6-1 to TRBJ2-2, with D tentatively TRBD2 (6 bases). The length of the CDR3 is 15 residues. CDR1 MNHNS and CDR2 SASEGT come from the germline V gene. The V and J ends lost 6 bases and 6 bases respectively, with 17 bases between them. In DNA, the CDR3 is TGTGCCAGCAGAACCGCTGGGGGGAGGCCCGGGGAGCTGTTTTTT. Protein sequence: CASRTAGGRPGELFF.

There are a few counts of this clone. CDR3 coding DNA: TGTGCCAGCAGTTACTCGGGGGGACAGATCTACGAGCAGTACTTC. Its protein is CASSYSGGQIYEQYF. The rearrangement joins TRBV6-5 to TRBJ2-7; possibly TRBD1 for D (7 bases). Trimming cost V 0 bases and J 3 bases, with 12 bases left between them. CDR1 is MNHEY and CDR2 is SVGAGI in the germline V gene. The CDR3 extends over 15 amino acids.

CDR3: CSVGSPARSYNEQFF. In nucleotides, the CDR3 is TGCAGCGTTGGATCCCCCGCGCGGTCCTACAATGAGCAGTTCTTC. This chain connects TRBV29-1 to TRBJ2-1; no reliable D call. The V end lost 4 bases, the J end lost 1 base, and 14 bases lay between the germline ends. CDR1 SQVTM and CDR2 ANQGSEA come from the germline V gene. This CDR3 region has 15 residues.

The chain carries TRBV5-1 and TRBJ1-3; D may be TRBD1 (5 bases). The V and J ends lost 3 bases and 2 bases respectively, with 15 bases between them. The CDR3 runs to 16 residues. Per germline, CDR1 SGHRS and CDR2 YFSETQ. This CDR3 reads CASSSLGGKAGNTIYF. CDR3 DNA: TGCGCCAGCAGCTCCCTGGGGGGGAAAGCTGGAAACACCATATATTTT. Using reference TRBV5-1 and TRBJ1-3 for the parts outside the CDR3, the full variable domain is KAGVTQTPRYLIKTRGQQVTLSCSPISGHRSVSWYQQTPGQGLQFLFEYFSETQRNKGNFPGRFSGRQFSNSRSEMNVSTLELGDSALYLCASSSLGGKAGNTIYFGEGSWLTVV.

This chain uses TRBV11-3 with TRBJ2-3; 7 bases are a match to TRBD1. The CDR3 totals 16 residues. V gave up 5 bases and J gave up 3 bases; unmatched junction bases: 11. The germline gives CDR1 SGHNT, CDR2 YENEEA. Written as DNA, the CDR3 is TGTGCCAGCAGCCCGCGACCGGGACAGAGGACAGATACGCAGTATTTT. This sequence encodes CASSPRPGQRTDTQYF.

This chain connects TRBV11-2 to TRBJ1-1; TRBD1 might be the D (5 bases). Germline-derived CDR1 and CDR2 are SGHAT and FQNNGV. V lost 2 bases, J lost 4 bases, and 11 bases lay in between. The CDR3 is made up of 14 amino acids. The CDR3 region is CASSLRSQVTEAFF. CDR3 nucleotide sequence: TGTGCCAGCAGCTTAAGGTCACAGGTCACTGAAGCTTTCTTT. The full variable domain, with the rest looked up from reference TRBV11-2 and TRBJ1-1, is EAGVAQSPRYKIIEKRQSVAFWCNPISGHATLYWYQQILGQGPKLLIQFQNNGVVDDSQLPKDRFSAERLKGVDSTLKIQPAKLEDSAVYLCASSLRSQVTEAFFGQGTRLTVV.

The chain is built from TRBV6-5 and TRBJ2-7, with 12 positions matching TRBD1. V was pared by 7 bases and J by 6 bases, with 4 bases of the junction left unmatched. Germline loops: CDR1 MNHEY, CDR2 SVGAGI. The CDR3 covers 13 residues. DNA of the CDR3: TGTGCCAGCATGGGGACAGGGGGCGTCGAGCAGTACTTC. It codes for CASMGTGGVEQYF.

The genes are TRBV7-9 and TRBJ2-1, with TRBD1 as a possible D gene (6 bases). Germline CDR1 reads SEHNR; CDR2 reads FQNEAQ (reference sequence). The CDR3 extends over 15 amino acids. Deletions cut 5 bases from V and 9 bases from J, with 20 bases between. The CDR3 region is CASSLRGSVDTEQFF. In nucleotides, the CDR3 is TGTGCCAGCAGCCTGAGGGGGTCTGTGGACACTGAGCAGTTCTTC.

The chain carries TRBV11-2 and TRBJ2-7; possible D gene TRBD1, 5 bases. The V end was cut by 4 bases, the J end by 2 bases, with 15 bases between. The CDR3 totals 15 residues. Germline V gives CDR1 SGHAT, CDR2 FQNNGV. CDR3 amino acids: CASSSSPGRAYEQYF. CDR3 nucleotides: TGTGCCAGCAGCTCTAGTCCGGGCAGGGCCTACGAGCAGTACTTC.

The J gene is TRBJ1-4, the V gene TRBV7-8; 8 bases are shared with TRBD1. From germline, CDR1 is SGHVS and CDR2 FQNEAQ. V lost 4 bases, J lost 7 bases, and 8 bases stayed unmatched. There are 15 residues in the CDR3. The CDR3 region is CASSSGQGRGEKLFF. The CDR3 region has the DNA TGTGCCAGCAGCTCCGGACAGGGAAGGGGTGAAAAACTGTTTTTT.

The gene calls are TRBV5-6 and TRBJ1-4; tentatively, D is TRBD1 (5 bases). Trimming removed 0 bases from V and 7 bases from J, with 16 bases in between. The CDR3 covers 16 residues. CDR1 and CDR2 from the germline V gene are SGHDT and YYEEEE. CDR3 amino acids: CASSLDRGAGTEKLFF. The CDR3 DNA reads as TGTGCCAGCAGCTTGGACAGAGGGGCGGGGACTGAAAAACTGTTTTTT. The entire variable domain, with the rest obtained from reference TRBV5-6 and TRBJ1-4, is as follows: DAGVTQSPTHLIKTRGQQVTLRCSPKSGHDTVSWYQQALGQGPQFIFQYYEEEERQRGNFPDRFSGHQFPNYSSELNVNALLLGDSALYLCASSLDRGAGTEKLFFGSGTQLSVL.